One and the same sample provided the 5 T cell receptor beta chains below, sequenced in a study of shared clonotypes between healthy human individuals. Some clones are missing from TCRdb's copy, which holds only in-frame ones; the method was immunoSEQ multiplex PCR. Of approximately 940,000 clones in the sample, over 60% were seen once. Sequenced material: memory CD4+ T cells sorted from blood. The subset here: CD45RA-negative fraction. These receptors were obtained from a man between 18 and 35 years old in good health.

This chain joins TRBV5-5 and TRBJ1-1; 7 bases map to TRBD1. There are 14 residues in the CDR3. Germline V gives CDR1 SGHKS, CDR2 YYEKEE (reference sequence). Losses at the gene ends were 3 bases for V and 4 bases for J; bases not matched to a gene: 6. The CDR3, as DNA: TGTGCCAGCAGCTCGACAGGGTGGGGCACTGAAGCTTTCTTT. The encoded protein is CASSSTGWGTEAFF.

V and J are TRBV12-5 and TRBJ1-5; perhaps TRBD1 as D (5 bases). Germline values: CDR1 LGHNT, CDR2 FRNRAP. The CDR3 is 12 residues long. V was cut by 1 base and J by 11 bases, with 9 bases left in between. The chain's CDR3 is CASGLAMGAQHF. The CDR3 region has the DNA TGTGCTAGTGGTTTGGCAATGGGGGCCCAGCATTTT.

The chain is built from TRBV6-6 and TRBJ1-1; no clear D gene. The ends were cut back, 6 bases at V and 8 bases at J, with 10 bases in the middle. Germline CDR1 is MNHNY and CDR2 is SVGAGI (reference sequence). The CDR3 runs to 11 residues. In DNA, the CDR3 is TGTGCCAGCAGCCCAGAAAGGGAAGCTTTCTTT. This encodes CASSPEREAFF.

The CDR3 loop is CAISEPLGAHNEQFF. The CDR3 DNA follows: TGTGCCATCAGTGAACCCCTAGGGGCCCACAATGAGCAGTTCTTC. The chain has TRBV10-3 and TRBJ2-1, with D perhaps matching TRBD1 (5 bases). The CDR3 length is 15 residues. Per the germline V gene, CDR1 is ENHRY and CDR2 is SYGVKD. The V and J ends lost 3 bases and 5 bases respectively, with 14 bases between them.

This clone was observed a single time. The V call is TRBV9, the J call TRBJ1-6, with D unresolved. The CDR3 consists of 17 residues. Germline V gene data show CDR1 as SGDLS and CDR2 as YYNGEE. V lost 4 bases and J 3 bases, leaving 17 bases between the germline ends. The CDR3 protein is CASSPRPDGDYNSPLHF. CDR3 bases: TGTGCCAGCAGCCCAAGACCAGACGGGGACTATAATTCACCCCTCCACTTT.